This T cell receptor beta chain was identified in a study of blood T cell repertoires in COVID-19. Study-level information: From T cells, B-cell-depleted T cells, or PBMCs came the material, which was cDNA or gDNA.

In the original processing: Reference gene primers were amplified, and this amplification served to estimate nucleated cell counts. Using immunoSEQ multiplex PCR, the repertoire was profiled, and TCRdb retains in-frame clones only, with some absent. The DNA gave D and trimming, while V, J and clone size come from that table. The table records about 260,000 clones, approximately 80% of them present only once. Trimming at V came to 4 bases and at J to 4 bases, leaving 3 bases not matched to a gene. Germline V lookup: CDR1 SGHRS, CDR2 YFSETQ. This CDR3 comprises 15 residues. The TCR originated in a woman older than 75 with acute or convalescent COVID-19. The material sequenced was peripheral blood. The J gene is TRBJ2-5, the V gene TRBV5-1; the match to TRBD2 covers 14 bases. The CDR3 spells CASSRGTSGRETQYF. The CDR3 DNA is TGCGCCAGCAGCAGAGGGACTAGCGGGAGAGAGACCCAGTACTTC.